The 9 T cell receptor beta chains below were found in one sample sequenced in a study of beta chain features in type 1 diabetes. The study, taken as a whole, reports: Shortening that was moderate but significant affected the TCRB CDR3s of Type 1 diabetes patients in all four CD4+ subsets.

Every bit of the isolated RNA underwent reverse transcription, so sequencing read expressed TCRB transcripts. Using immunoSEQ multiplex PCR, the repertoire was profiled, and TCRdb retains in-frame clones only, with some absent. The sample has 25,000 to 30,000 clones; approximately 51% are singletons. These receptors' antigens are unknown. Sequenced sample: Tregs from blood. These receptors all come from a woman under 30 with type 1 diabetes.

V is TRBV5-1 and J is TRBJ2-3; 9 bases align to TRBD1. Trimming at V came to 4 bases and at J to 0 bases, leaving 3 bases not matched to a gene. Germline V gene sequence: CDR1 SGHRS, CDR2 YFSETQ. This CDR3 spans 15 amino acids. As DNA, the CDR3 is TGCGCCAGCAGCCTAGGACAGGGGAGCACAGATACGCAGTATTTT. Protein sequence: CASSLGQGSTDTQYF.

V is TRBV28 and J is TRBJ2-7, with TRBD1 identical over 9 bases. Per germline, CDR1 MDHEN and CDR2 SYDVKM. Losses at the gene ends were 7 bases for V and 6 bases for J; bases not matched to a gene: 16. The length of the CDR3 is 16 residues. The CDR3 DNA follows: TGTGCCAGCACCCTGCCCACGACAGGGGGGATCGGCGAGCAGTACTTC. Protein sequence: CASTLPTTGGIGEQYF.

The chain is built from TRBV5-6 and TRBJ2-7; D perhaps matches TRBD2 (5 bases). This CDR3 region has 13 residues. V was pared by 4 bases and J by 1 base, with 9 bases between. CDR1 is SGHDT and CDR2 is YYEEEE in the germline V gene. CDR3 coding DNA: TGTGCCAGCAGCCGGACTGGATCCTACGAGCAGTACTTC. As protein: CASSRTGSYEQYF.

The V and J genes are TRBV28 and TRBJ1-2, with D possibly matching TRBD1 (6 bases). This CDR3 spans 11 amino acids. V lost 10 bases and J lost 5, with 11 bases in between. From germline, CDR1 is MDHEN and CDR2 SYDVKM. The CDR3 region has the DNA TGTGCCACCACCGGACAGTATGGCTACACCTTC. It specifies CATTGQYGYTF.

This clone has a handful of counts. The CDR3 DNA follows: TGTGCCAGCAGTGAACCTGCAGGATTTCCGAATGAGCAGTTCTTC. It codes for CASSEPAGFPNEQFF. The chain uses TRBV6-1 and TRBJ2-1; D not certain. CDR3 length equals 15 residues. Trimming shortened V by 2 bases and J by 7 bases, and 15 bases separated the two germline ends. Germline V gene lookup returns CDR1 MNHNS and CDR2 SASEGT.

The J gene is TRBJ2-1, the V gene TRBV6-6, with a tentative D call TRBD1 (7 bases). Germline V gene data show CDR1 as MNHNY and CDR2 as SVGAGI (reference sequence). Trimming removed 9 bases at V and 6 bases at J, with 15 bases between. CDR3 length equals 13 residues. CDR3 nucleotide sequence: TGTGCCAGTCTAACAGGGGAGGCCAATGAGCAGTTCTTC. It encodes CASLTGEANEQFF.

The chain recombines TRBV2 with TRBJ2-7; perhaps TRBD1 as D (6 bases). Per the germline V gene, CDR1 is SNHLY and CDR2 is FYNNEI. V lost 4 bases, J lost 2 bases, and 12 bases lay in between. The CDR3 has 14 amino acids. The DNA for the CDR3 is TGTGCCAGCAGTGTTCCGGGACACACCTACGAGCAGTACGTC. It specifies CASSVPGHTYEQYV.

This clone was detected a few times. The V and J genes are TRBV28 and TRBJ2-5, with a tentative D call TRBD2 (5 bases). The ends were cut back, 6 bases at V and 3 bases at J, with 11 bases in the middle. The CDR3 sequence is 13 residues long. CDR1 is MDHEN and CDR2 is SYDVKM in the germline V gene. CDR3 DNA sequence: TGTGCCAGCAGCCGCCCCGGGGAAGAGACCCAGTACTTC. Its translation: CASSRPGEETQYF.

The chain uses TRBV4-1 and TRBJ2-1; 8 bases are a match to TRBD1. The J segment lost 7 bases and the V segment lost 3 bases, leaving 11 bases of the junction unmatched. Germline assignment: CDR1 MGHRA and CDR2 YSYEKL. CDR3 size: 16 residues. The CDR3 sequence: CASSQGRGTGRNEQFF. The CDR3 DNA reads TGCGCCAGCAGCCAGGGACGAGGGACAGGAAGGAATGAGCAGTTCTTC.